The table lists the clone carrying this T cell receptor beta chain with a few counts. These data are taken from a study of blood T cell repertoires in COVID-19. Whole-study context: The samples span acute and convalescent COVID-19 from the United States, Italy and Spain.

Per the original methods: Cell counts per sample came from amplifying reference gene primers. Sequencing was performed with immunoSEQ multiplex PCR; in TCRdb, only in-frame clones are kept and a portion is missing. Clonal size and the V and J genes are those of that table, whereas D and trimming came from the DNA. The table includes more than 95,000 clones, around 74% detected once. In germline, CDR1 is SGHRS, CDR2 YFSETQ. The CDR3 extends over 17 amino acids. The ends lost 4 bases at V and 4 bases at J; junction bases unmatched: 5. The receptor was derived from a woman aged 70 to 79 with acute or convalescent COVID-19. Sequences were obtained from peripheral blood. The V call is TRBV5-1, the J call TRBJ2-1; 16 bases are a match to TRBD2. The CDR3 DNA is TGCGCCAGCAGCACTGGGACTAGCGGGGGGGTTTACAATGAGCAGTTCTTC. It is translated as CASSTGTSGGVYNEQFF.